Shown below are 4 T cell receptor beta chains from a single sample sequenced in a study of T cell responses to AZD1222 COVID-19 vaccine. Repertoires were generated with immunoSEQ multiplex PCR, while TCRdb's copy carries only in-frame clones and drops some. The sample shows some 180,000 clones, 92% of them seen only once. The source material was peripheral blood, sampled on day 0 of AZD1222 vaccination. The source of these receptors is an adult in good health.

V is TRBV3-1 (or the pseudogene TRBV3-2) and J is TRBJ1-6; 7 positions match TRBD1. Per the germline V gene, CDR1 is LGHDT and CDR2 is YNNKEL (reference sequence). There are 18 residues in the CDR3. V lost 0 bases and J lost 5; bases outside the gene matches: 10. CDR3 nucleotide sequence: TGTGCCAGCAGCCAAGATGGGTGGGACAGTCCAAATAATTCACCCCTCCACTTT. It translates to CASSQDGWDSPNNSPLHF.

This chain links TRBV24-1 with TRBJ2-2; D remains ambiguous. CDR1 is KGHDR and CDR2 is SFDVKD in the germline V gene. This CDR3 comprises 16 residues. V lost 0 bases and J lost 0, with 7 bases in between. This CDR3 reads CATSDLGGSNTGELFF. The CDR3 DNA is TGTGCCACCAGTGATTTGGGCGGCTCGAACACCGGGGAGCTGTTTTTT.

The J gene is TRBJ1-1, the V gene TRBV3-1 (or the pseudogene TRBV3-2), with D hard to call. V was clipped by 0 bases and J by 5 bases, with 13 bases between them. CDR1 LGHDT and CDR2 YNNKEL come from the germline V gene (reference sequence). The CDR3 is 15 amino acids. The chain's CDR3 is CASSQETGWWTEAFF. The CDR3 coding sequence is TGTGCCAGCAGCCAAGAGACGGGATGGTGGACTGAAGCTTTCTTT.

The V and J genes are TRBV29-1 and TRBJ1-1; no reliable D call. CDR1 and CDR2 from the germline V gene are SQVTM and ANQGSEA. CDR3 size: 13 residues. The germline V and J ends were trimmed by 2 bases and 1 base, with 8 bases remaining between them. CDR3 DNA: TGCAGCGTTGAAAGTCCCGAGAACACTGAAGCTTTCTTT. It specifies CSVESPENTEAFF.